Presented here are 9 T cell receptor beta chains from one specimen sequenced in a study of blood T cell repertoires in COVID-19. The method was immunoSEQ multiplex PCR; TCRdb's version includes in-frame clones alone and lacks a portion of them. The sample yields 90,000 to 95,000 clones, about 90% seen once. Input material: peripheral blood. Source of these receptors: a woman in her seventies with acute or convalescent COVID-19.

The CDR3 DNA reads as TGTGCCAGCAGCGAGGTTAGTAACACTGAAGCTTTCTTT. It specifies CASSEVSNTEAFF. This chain connects TRBV5-4 to TRBJ1-1; D gene uncertain. V lost 4 bases and J lost 2, with 9 bases in between. Germline CDR1 reads SGHNT; CDR2 reads YYREEE (reference sequence). There are 13 residues in the CDR3.

The J gene is TRBJ2-1, the V gene TRBV5-4, with TRBD2 matching 7 bases. With V trimmed by 0 bases and J by 9 bases, 12 bases remained unmatched. The CDR3 has 16 residues. The germline CDR1 and CDR2 sequences are SGHNT and YYREEE (reference sequence). The CDR3 region is CASSLGGLVALGEQFF. DNA for the CDR3: TGTGCCAGCAGCTTGGGAGGACTAGTAGCGCTTGGTGAGCAGTTCTTC.

The rearrangement links TRBV6-5 to TRBJ1-2; D unresolved. The V gene's germline CDR1 is MNHEY and CDR2 SVGAGI. The V end was cut by 0 bases, the J end by 4 bases, with 9 bases between. This CDR3 region has 14 residues. The CDR3 sequence is CASSYSPASYGYTF. The CDR3 DNA reads TGTGCCAGCAGTTACTCTCCGGCTAGCTATGGCTACACCTTC.

This chain uses TRBV6-5 with TRBJ1-5, with D hard to call. This CDR3 comprises 13 residues. Germline V gene lookup returns CDR1 MNHEY and CDR2 SVGAGI. V lost 5 bases to trimming and J lost 6 bases, with 11 bases between them. The CDR3 is CASSNSGRQPQHF. CDR3 coding DNA: TGTGCCAGCAGTAATAGTGGGCGTCAGCCCCAGCATTTT.

The J gene is TRBJ2-1, the V gene TRBV18; the D gene is possibly TRBD2 (6 bases). The V gene's germline CDR1 is KGHSH and CDR2 LQKENI. There are 15 residues in the CDR3. V was clipped by 1 base and J by 2 bases, with 9 bases between them. The CDR3 DNA reads as TGTGCCAGCTCACCACTAGCGGTTCCCTACAATGAGCAGTTCTTC. This translates into CASSPLAVPYNEQFF.

J is TRBJ2-3 and V is TRBV27; 8 nucleotides match TRBD2. Trimming cost V 2 bases and J 7 bases; bases outside gene matches: 5. The CDR3 length is 14 residues. Per the germline V gene, CDR1 is MNHEY and CDR2 is SMNVEV (reference sequence). CDR3 sequence reads: CASSLKSGGYTQYF. The CDR3 DNA reads as TGTGCCAGCAGTTTAAAGAGCGGGGGTTATACGCAGTATTTT.

This chain joins TRBV4-2 and TRBJ2-7; 8 bases agree with TRBD2. The J segment lost 2 bases and the V segment lost 1 base, leaving 13 bases of the junction unmatched. The CDR3 spans 18 residues. CDR1 is LGHNA, CDR2 YNFKEQ, per germline. CDR3 amino acids: CASSQGSQVGTRTYEQYF. The DNA for the CDR3 is TGTGCCAGCAGCCAAGGGAGTCAGGTAGGGACTAGGACCTACGAGCAGTACTTC.

V and J are TRBV5-6 and TRBJ2-7; D not certain. Germline V CDR1 and CDR2: SGHDT, YYEEEE. V gave up 4 bases and J gave up 2 bases, with 16 bases separating them. The CDR3 extends over 15 amino acids. The CDR3 region is CASSLTPQAAYEQYF. CDR3 sequence (DNA): TGTGCCAGCAGCCTGACACCCCAAGCCGCCTACGAGCAGTACTTC. Variable domain in full (rest from reference TRBV5-6 and TRBJ2-7): DAGVTQSPTHLIKTRGQQVTLRCSPKSGHDTVSWYQQALGQGPQFIFQYYEEEERQRGNFPDRFSGHQFPNYSSELNVNALLLGDSALYLCASSLTPQAAYEQYFGPGTRLTVT.

This chain uses TRBV3-1 (or the pseudogene TRBV3-2) with TRBJ1-2, with D possibly TRBD1 on 5 matching bases. Germline CDR1 reads LGHDT; CDR2 reads YNNKEL (reference sequence). This CDR3 is 13 amino acids long. V lost 2 bases, J lost 7 bases, and 11 bases lay in between. CDR3 DNA: TGTGCCAGCAGCCAATGGGTCGGGGGTGGCTACACCTTC. It codes for CASSQWVGGGYTF.